This T cell receptor beta chain originates from a study of somatic mutations in cytotoxic T cells in rheumatoid arthritis. Study-level points and caveats: Of the expanded CD8+ clones, the antigen targets were not known. The top CD8+ clone topped 20% of CD8+ cells in about an eighth of the roughly 60 patients.

CDR1 and CDR2 (germline): MNHEY, SMNVEV (reference sequence). Trimming removed 3 bases from V and 0 bases from J; junction bases left unmatched: 4. CDR3 length: 17 residues. Isolation of CD4+ and CD8+ cells used positive magnetic bead selection, with purity checked by flow cytometry. The method was immunoSEQ multiplex PCR; TCRdb's version includes in-frame clones alone and lacks a portion of them. The data hold 9,000 to 15,000 clones, with roughly 74% observed a single time. As for this clone: Its specificity is unknown.

Sequenced input: CD8+ T cells sorted from blood. V gene TRBV27 combines with J gene TRBJ2-1; 11 bases are shared with TRBD2. The TCR was taken from a woman aged 40 to 49 in good health. The CDR3 nucleotides read TGTGCCAGCAGTTTCCTTGGGACTAGCGGCTCCTACAATGAGCAGTTCTTC. It translates to CASSFLGTSGSYNEQFF.